The 32 T cell receptor beta chains below come from one sample, sequenced in a study of control samples from healthy donors and cancer patients (dated by TCRdb to 2020 to 2021). The library was made by the immunoSEQ multiplex PCR assay. In TCRdb, the immuneACCESS table is reduced to in-frame sequences with V and J assigned. These tables do not hold every clone; where another copy was compared, an unresolved V gene accounts for under half, and the others remain unexplained. Here the sample has around 68,000 clones; 83% occur a single time. 15% to 19% of the sample rests with the top ten. The specimen sequenced was blood. The receptors shown here come from a man in his sixties in good health.

This clone was counted many times. The gene calls are TRBV21-1 and TRBJ2-1; TRBD1, the D gene given by the table, was not confirmed from the DNA. TRBV21-1 is a pseudogene. The CDR3 covers 15 residues. The CDR3 DNA follows: TGTGCCAGCAGCAAAGAGGGACAGTGCCACCGTGAGCAGTTCTTC. It codes for CASSKEGQCHREQFF.

In its sample, this clone was seen once. V and J are TRBV7-9 and TRBJ2-3; weak D call: TRBD2 (6 bases). Germline CDR1 SEHNR, CDR2 FQNEAQ (reference sequence). Trimming shortened V by 2 bases and J by 1 base, and 10 bases separated the two germline ends. CDR3 length equals 15 residues. The CDR3 loop reads CASSLTSLGTDTQYF. The CDR3 region has the DNA TGTGCCAGCAGCTTAACTAGCTTAGGCACAGATACGCAGTATTTT.

This rearrangement joins TRBV9 to TRBJ2-1; TRBD1 might be the D (6 bases). The germline CDR1 and CDR2 sequences are SGDLS and YYNGEE. CDR3 length: 15 residues. Trimming left V 4 bases short and J 4 bases short, with 15 bases between. CDR3 nucleotide sequence: TGTGCCAGCAGCCTAAAGGGGGACGGGTACAATGAGCAGTTCTTC. It yields the protein CASSLKGDGYNEQFF.

The chain recombines TRBV28 with TRBJ2-2, with 12 positions matching TRBD1. The CDR3 covers 16 residues. Germline V gene sequence: CDR1 MDHEN, CDR2 SYDVKM. J was trimmed by 7 bases and V by 2 bases; bases with no gene match: 5. The CDR3 loop reads CASSLGTGGAYGELFF. The CDR3 DNA sequence: TGTGCCAGCAGTTTAGGGACAGGGGGCGCCTACGGGGAGCTGTTTTTT.

As DNA, the CDR3 is TGTGCCAGCAGCTTAGAAGCGAGGTCAGGTGAAGCTTTCTTT. This translates into CASSLEARSGEAFF. V is TRBV7-2 and J is TRBJ1-1; D remains ambiguous. CDR1 is SGHTA and CDR2 is FQGNSA in the germline V gene. V gave up 1 base and J gave up 7 bases, with 13 bases separating them. CDR3 length: 14 residues.

A few counts support this clone. The rearrangement joins TRBV5-4 to TRBJ2-5; no definite D call. Germline V gene data show CDR1 as SGHNT and CDR2 as YYREEE (reference sequence). V lost 1 base to trimming and J lost 1 base, with 2 bases between them. This CDR3 contains 12 residues. This chain's CDR3 is CASSLLQETQYF. In nucleotides, the CDR3 is TGTGCCAGCAGCTTGCTCCAAGAGACCCAGTACTTC.

CDR3 nucleotide sequence: TGTGCCAGCAGCCAGGGTTTGGGACAGACCTACGAGCAGTACTTC. Translated: CASSQGLGQTYEQYF. The gene calls are TRBV14 and TRBJ2-7; 7 bases line up with TRBD1. V lost 3 bases, J lost 2 bases, and 7 bases stayed unmatched. This CDR3 has 15 amino acids. Per germline, CDR1 SGHDN and CDR2 FVKESK. Drawing the rest from reference TRBV14 and TRBJ2-7, the complete variable domain is EAGVTQFPSHSVIEKGQTVTLRCDPISGHDNLYWYRRVMGKEIKFLLHFVKESKQDESGMPNNRFLAERTGGTYSTLKVQPAELEDSGVYFCASSQGLGQTYEQYFGPGTRLTVT.

The J gene is TRBJ1-2, the V gene TRBV6-5; no definite D call. With 8 bases removed from V and 7 bases from J, the gap between germline ends came to 17 bases. CDR3 length: 13 amino acids. Germline V gene data show CDR1 as MNHEY and CDR2 as SVGAGI. In nucleotides, the CDR3 is TGTGCCAGCGTTGGGCGGGAGGGCTTTGGCTACACCTTC. Protein sequence: CASVGREGFGYTF.

The chain is built from TRBV9 and TRBJ2-1; 10 bases agree with TRBD2. CDR3 size: 16 residues. Trimming at V came to 4 bases and at J to 7 bases, leaving 11 bases not matched to a gene. The germline V gene encodes CDR1 SGDLS and CDR2 YYNGEE. CDR3 DNA: TGTGCCAGCAGCTCTCGGACTAGCGGCTCGAGGAATGAGCAGTTCTTC. Translating it yields CASSSRTSGSRNEQFF.

The rearrangement joins TRBV7-8 to TRBJ1-1; no definite D call. Germline V gene lookup returns CDR1 SGHVS and CDR2 FQNEAQ. V was trimmed by 3 bases and J by 0 bases, leaving 5 bases between them. This CDR3 comprises 13 residues. The CDR3 sequence: CASSFGMNTEAFF. The DNA of the CDR3 is TGTGCCAGCAGCTTCGGAATGAACACTGAAGCTTTCTTT.

V is TRBV19 and J is TRBJ2-2; 7 bases line up with TRBD1. Germline CDR1 LNHDA, CDR2 SQIVND (reference sequence). The junction had 15 bases not matched to a gene; V was cut back by 5 bases and J by 6 bases. This CDR3 has 17 amino acids. CDR3 region: CASSQGGGGRGAGELFF. The CDR3 DNA sequence: TGTGCCAGTAGTCAAGGGGGCGGCGGTAGAGGAGCCGGGGAGCTGTTTTTT. Variable domain in full (rest from reference TRBV19 and TRBJ2-2): DGGITQSPKYLFRKEGQNVTLSCEQNLNHDAMYWYRQDPGQGLRLIYYSQIVNDFQKGDIAEGYSVSREKKESFPLTVTSAQKNPTAFYLCASSQGGGGRGAGELFFGEGSRLTVL.

V gene TRBV3-1 (or the pseudogene TRBV3-2) combines with J gene TRBJ2-7; 10 nucleotides align to TRBD2. Looked up from germline, CDR1 is LGHDT and CDR2 is YNNKEL (reference sequence). The V segment lost 2 bases and the J segment 2 bases; nucleotides outside the gene matches: 12. CDR3 size: 18 residues. The CDR3 DNA reads as TGTGCCAGCAGCCAAACGGCTAGCGGGAGCAATTTCGCCTACGAGCAGTACTTC. Amino acids: CASSQTASGSNFAYEQYF.

The J gene is TRBJ2-4, the V gene TRBV15, with D perhaps matching TRBD1 (5 bases). V was pared by 5 bases and J by 8 bases, with 16 bases between. Germline loops: CDR1 LNHNV, CDR2 YYDKDF (reference sequence). This CDR3 has 14 amino acids. This CDR3 reads CATSSDTGIDIQYF. CDR3 sequence (DNA): TGTGCCACCAGCTCGGACACGGGTATTGACATTCAGTACTTC.

V usage is TRBV6-6 and J usage is TRBJ2-2; perhaps TRBD2 as D (5 bases). CDR3 length equals 15 residues. V dropped 7 bases and J dropped 7 bases, with 19 bases sitting between them. The germline gives CDR1 MNHNY, CDR2 SVGAGI (reference sequence). CDR3 sequence reads: CASKWRSGEGGELFF. CDR3 coding DNA: TGTGCCAGCAAATGGAGGTCAGGAGAAGGCGGGGAGCTGTTTTTT.

This chain uses TRBV7-3 with TRBJ2-6; D may be TRBD1 or TRBD2 (5 bases each). The germline V gene encodes CDR1 SGHTA and CDR2 FQGTGA. The V and J ends lost 5 bases and 0 bases respectively, with 8 bases between them. CDR3 length: 15 amino acids. The CDR3 DNA reads TGTGCCAGCAGCAGGGACGTCTCTGGGGCCAACGTCCTGACTTTC. Translated: CASSRDVSGANVLTF.

The chain recombines TRBV4-3 with TRBJ2-2; D is possibly TRBD1 (6 bases). Germline assignment: CDR1 LGHNA and CDR2 YSLEER. CDR3 length: 14 amino acids. Trimming left V 5 bases short and J 1 base short, with 8 bases between. The CDR3 nucleotides read TGCGCCAGCAGCTCGACAGGGAACACCGGGGAGCTGTTTTTT. Translated, it gives CASSSTGNTGELFF.

V gene TRBV9 combines with J gene TRBJ2-2; perhaps TRBD2 as D (6 bases). V was pared by 4 bases and J by 1 base, with 14 bases between. This CDR3 has 16 amino acids. Germline assignment: CDR1 SGDLS and CDR2 YYNGEE. The CDR3 spells CASSLREGLNTGELFF. The CDR3 nucleotides are TGTGCCAGCAGCCTGCGAGAGGGACTGAACACCGGGGAGCTGTTTTTT.

The rearrangement uses TRBV19 and TRBJ1-5, with 7 bases that match TRBD1. This CDR3 comprises 16 residues. With 4 bases clipped from V and 0 bases from J, the junction kept 6 bases outside the gene matches. Germline CDR1 is LNHDA and CDR2 is SQIVND (reference sequence). DNA of the CDR3: TGTGCCAGTAGTACTACAGGGGACTATAGCAATCAGCCCCAGCATTTT. Its protein is CASSTTGDYSNQPQHF.

The chain joins TRBV18 to TRBJ1-5; D ambiguous. CDR1 and CDR2 (germline): KGHSH, LQKENI. CDR3 length equals 13 residues. V dropped 3 bases and J dropped 3 bases, with 6 bases sitting between them. In DNA, the CDR3 is TGTGCCAGCTCACCGCAGCACAATCAGCCCCAGCATTTT. This codes for CASSPQHNQPQHF.

V gene TRBV18 combines with J gene TRBJ2-7; 7 positions match TRBD1. The length of the CDR3 is 13 residues. From germline, CDR1 is KGHSH and CDR2 LQKENI. Trimming removed 3 bases from V and 2 bases from J; junction bases left unmatched: 1. In DNA form, the CDR3 reads TGTGCCAGCTCACCCACAGGGGCCTACGAGCAGTACTTC. It specifies CASSPTGAYEQYF.

The chain is built from TRBV5-6 and TRBJ2-7, with D possibly being TRBD2 (6 bases). The ends were cut back, 2 bases at V and 3 bases at J, with 12 bases in the middle. Germline CDR1 and CDR2: SGHDT and YYEEEE. The CDR3 totals 14 residues. CDR3 bases: TGTGCCAGCAGCTTCTTCTCGGGGGTCTACGAGCAGTACTTC. Translation gives CASSFFSGVYEQYF.

This clone has just one count. The chain is built from TRBV4-2 and TRBJ2-2; possibly TRBD2 for D (5 bases). The CDR3 runs 15 residues. Germline V gives CDR1 LGHNA, CDR2 YNFKEQ. Deletions cut 1 base from V and 0 bases from J, with 6 bases between. The CDR3 sequence: CASSQAGANTGELFF. The CDR3 nucleotides are TGTGCCAGCAGCCAAGCCGGGGCGAACACCGGGGAGCTGTTTTTT.

In this sample, this clone turned up a few times. The chain links TRBV6-5 to TRBJ1-3; D perhaps matches TRBD1 (6 bases). Trimming removed 0 bases at V and 8 bases at J, with 14 bases between. Germline lookup yields CDR1 MNHEY and CDR2 SVGAGI. This CDR3 contains 15 residues. The CDR3 here is CASSYSYGGQDTIYF. Written as DNA, the CDR3 is TGTGCCAGCAGTTACTCGTACGGGGGCCAGGACACCATATATTTT.

CDR3 amino acids: CASSQDVAGEQFF. The CDR3 DNA reads TGTGCCAGCAGCCAAGACGTAGCGGGAGAGCAGTTCTTC. The V call is TRBV3-1 (or the pseudogene TRBV3-2), the J call TRBJ2-1, with 8 bases that match TRBD2. The germline CDR1 and CDR2 sequences are LGHDT and YNNKEL (reference sequence). V dropped 0 bases and J dropped 10; count of bases not matched to a gene: 2. The CDR3 is 13 residues long.

This clone was observed once. This chain connects TRBV30 to TRBJ1-5, with TRBD1 identical over 9 bases. This CDR3 is built from 14 residues. Germline V CDR1 and CDR2: GTSNPN, SVGIG (reference sequence). V lost 3 bases to trimming and J lost 11 bases; unmatched junction nucleotides: 11. The DNA of the CDR3 is TGTGCCTGGAGCCCCGGACAGGGGAGCGTGGCCCAGCATTTT. It is translated as CAWSPGQGSVAQHF. The full variable domain, completed using reference TRBV30 and TRBJ1-5, is SQTIHQWPATLVQPVGSPLSLECTVEGTSNPNLYWYRQAAGRGLQLLFYSVGIGQISSEVPQNLSASRPQDRQFILSSKKLLLSDSGFYLCAWSPGQGSVAQHFGDGTRLSIL.

The rearrangement links TRBV6-5 to TRBJ2-7, with a possible D match to TRBD2 (6 bases). Germline V lookup: CDR1 MNHEY, CDR2 SVGAGI. The CDR3 has 14 amino acids. Trimming removed 5 bases at V and 6 bases at J, with 17 bases between. The CDR3, as DNA: TGTGCCAGCAGTCCGGAGGGAGTCTCGGGCGAGCAGTACTTC. As protein: CASSPEGVSGEQYF.

The chain links TRBV20-1 to TRBJ2-3; a weak D match, TRBD2 (5 bases). Trimming left V 3 bases short and J 4 bases short, with 11 bases between. The CDR3 length is 13 residues. CDR1 DFQATT and CDR2 SNEGSKA come from the germline V gene (reference sequence). CDR3 sequence (DNA): TGCAGTGCTAGTATCGCGGGTCCAGATACGCAGTATTTT. It translates to CSASIAGPDTQYF.

The CDR3 here is CASSLARGGQETQYF. CDR3 nucleotides: TGTGCCAGCAGCTTAGCGCGGGGGGGCCAAGAGACCCAGTACTTC. The genes are TRBV7-2 and TRBJ2-5; 9 bases are shared with TRBD2. The CDR3 totals 15 residues. V was clipped by 0 bases and J by 1 base; unmatched bases: 0. The germline V gene encodes CDR1 SGHTA and CDR2 FQGNSA.

The chain uses TRBV19 and TRBJ2-3; 7 bases map to TRBD2. J was trimmed by 0 bases and V by 5 bases; bases with no gene match: 5. The V gene's germline CDR1 is LNHDA and CDR2 SQIVND (reference sequence). The CDR3 extends over 15 amino acids. Here the CDR3 DNA reads TGTGCCAGTAGTTTAGGGAGGGCTAGCACAGATACGCAGTATTTT. The encoded protein is CASSLGRASTDTQYF.

The chain's CDR3 is CASSSVGETQYF. The CDR3 DNA follows: TGCGCCAGCAGCTCGGTTGGGGAGACCCAGTACTTC. The chain has TRBV5-1 and TRBJ2-5; D unclear. Germline V gives CDR1 SGHRS, CDR2 YFSETQ. Trimming left V 3 bases short and J 5 bases short, with 8 bases between. There are 12 residues in the CDR3. Together with reference TRBV5-1 and TRBJ2-5, the CDR3 gives the full variable domain: KAGVTQTPRYLIKTRGQQVTLSCSPISGHRSVSWYQQTPGQGLQFLFEYFSETQRNKGNFPGRFSGRQFSNSRSEMNVSTLELGDSALYLCASSSVGETQYFGPGTRLLVL.

The chain is built from TRBV24-1 and TRBJ2-2; 12 bases are a match to TRBD1. The CDR3 loop spans 14 amino acids. Per the germline V gene, CDR1 is KGHDR and CDR2 is SFDVKD. The V gene end was trimmed by 7 bases and the J gene end by 5 bases; junction bases not matched to a gene: 1. CDR3 loop: CATRGQGATGELFF. CDR3 bases: TGTGCCACCAGGGGACAGGGGGCGACCGGGGAGCTGTTTTTT.

V gene TRBV15 combines with J gene TRBJ2-7; 9 nucleotides align to TRBD2. The J segment lost 5 bases and the V segment lost 1 base, leaving 12 bases of the junction unmatched. The CDR3 spans 17 residues. Germline loops: CDR1 LNHNV, CDR2 YYDKDF (reference sequence). This chain's CDR3 is CATSRVPGDSGSHEQYF. For the CDR3, the DNA is TGTGCCACCAGCAGAGTGCCCGGGGATAGCGGGAGCCACGAGCAGTACTTC.